The 10 T cell receptor beta chains given below trace back to one sample, sequenced in a study of Tregs in tolerant kidney transplant recipients. Clones were sequenced by immunoSEQ multiplex PCR, and TCRdb holds only the in-frame ones, with some missing. The sample is made up of tens of thousands of clones, and the top ten hold 0.83% of it. The sequencing here drew on CD4+ T cells from blood, taken before the transplant. The source is a human donor who received a combined kidney and bone marrow transplant.

CDR3 protein: CASSLYRVHEQYF. The sequenced part of the CDR3 DNA is TGTGCCAGCTCACTTTACAGGGTACACGAG. The gene calls are TRBV18 and TRBJ2-7, with a weak D call TRBD1 (6 bases). The CDR3 end lies 3 residues beyond the end of the read and is filled in from the germline J gene. The CDR3 totals 13 residues. Looked up from germline, CDR1 is KGHSH and CDR2 is LQKENI. V lost 4 bases, J lost 5 bases, and 12 bases lay in between.

With regard to this clone: The read halts 3 residues ahead of the CDR3 end, with the missing end drawn from the germline J gene. The V call is TRBV19, the J call TRBJ2-1, with TRBD1 as a possible D gene (6 bases). This CDR3 has 15 residues. V was pared by 2 bases and J by 2 bases, with 10 bases between. Germline assignment: CDR1 LNHDA and CDR2 SQIVND (reference sequence). The covered CDR3 bases are TGTGCCAGTAGTATAACCGACAGGACCTACAATGAG. Residues: CASSITDRTYNE. The whole CDR3 is CASSITDRTYNEQFF.

A note on this clone: The sequence runs out 3 residues before the end of the CDR3; the remainder is reconstructed from the germline J gene. The chain employs TRBV18 and TRBJ2-1; 7 positions match TRBD1. Germline lookup yields CDR1 KGHSH and CDR2 LQKENI. The CDR3 extends over 12 amino acids. The trim removed 3 bases at V and 8 bases at J, leaving 1 base unmatched. The CDR3 region is CASSPQGDEQFF. CDR3 DNA, as far as it was read: TGTGCCAGCTCACCTCAGGGGGATGAG.

A remark on this clone: The read ends 3 residues early relative to the CDR3; the germline J gene fills the gap. The chain is built from TRBV6-2 or TRBV6-3 and TRBJ1-5; D is possibly TRBD1 (5 bases). Germline V CDR1 and CDR2: MNHEY, SVGEGT. The length of the CDR3 is 16 residues. The ends were cut back, 1 base at V and 1 base at J, with 11 bases in the middle. The DNA read from the CDR3 is TGTGCCAGCAGTTACTACGGAGGGGAAAGCAATCAGCCC. It translates to CASSYYGGESNQP. The whole CDR3 sequence is CASSYYGGESNQPQHF.

A note on this clone: The read ends 3 residues shy of where the CDR3 ends; the end is completed using the germline J gene. The chain employs TRBV20-1 and TRBJ1-6; D is perhaps TRBD1 (5 bases). This CDR3 has 17 residues. Germline V gives CDR1 DFQATT, CDR2 SNEGSKA (reference sequence). Trimming stripped 3 bases from V and 4 bases from J, with 19 bases between. The CDR3 sequence: CSARPAGGGAYNSPLHF. The covered CDR3 bases are TGCAGTGCTAGGCCAGCTGGAGGTGGGGCATATAATTCACCC.

In regard to this clone: With the read ending 3 residues before the CDR3 end, the germline J gene is used to fill in that end. The chain uses TRBV7-2 and TRBJ2-3, with D unclear. Trimming cost V 3 bases and J 4 bases, with 8 bases left between them. This CDR3 contains 13 residues. CDR1 and CDR2 (germline): SGHTA, FQGNSA. The sequenced part of the CDR3 DNA is TGTGCCAGCAGCTTGCCTCCAGCAGATACG. It yields the protein CASSLPPADT. Given in full, the CDR3 is CASSLPPADTQYF.

As to this clone: Read sequence stops 3 residues before the CDR3 end, and the germline J gene provides the missing end. This chain connects TRBV7-9 to TRBJ1-1, with D perhaps TRBD1 (5 bases). CDR3 length equals 14 residues. Germline loops: CDR1 SEHNR, CDR2 FQNEAQ (reference sequence). The V end lost 1 base, the J end lost 4 bases, and 10 bases lay between the germline ends. The covered CDR3 bases are TGTGCCAGCAGCTTAGAAGGGGTGAGCACTGAA. This gives the protein CASSLEGVSTE. The whole CDR3 reads CASSLEGVSTEAFF. The full variable domain, rest sourced from reference TRBV7-9 and TRBJ1-1, is DTGVSQNPRHKITKRGQNVTFRCDPISEHNRLYWYRQTLGQGPEFLTYFQNEAQLEKSRLLSDRFSAERPKGSFSTLEIQRTEQGDSAMYLCASSLEGVSTEAFFGQGTRLTVV.

On this clone: The CDR3 is cut off 3 residues early in the read; its end comes from the germline J gene. The V and J genes are TRBV5-1 and TRBJ2-3, with D maybe TRBD2 (6 bases). From germline, CDR1 is SGHRS and CDR2 YFSETQ. This CDR3 contains 16 residues. The ends were cut back, 1 base at V and 0 bases at J, with 12 bases in the middle. CDR3 sequence reads: CASSLLRDSSTDTQYF. The CDR3 bases that were read are TGCGCCAGCAGCTTGTTGAGGGACTCTAGCACAGATACG.

With respect to this clone: The read stops 3 residues short of the end of the CDR3; the missing end is completed from the germline J gene. The chain combines TRBV20-1 with TRBJ2-5, with 11 bases that match TRBD2. Germline CDR1 is DFQATT and CDR2 is SNEGSKA (reference sequence). The CDR3 totals 15 residues. CDR3 bases read: TGCAGCACCCTAGCGGGGGGCTCCGTCCAAGAGACC. The encoded protein is CSTLAGGSVQET. The CDR3 as a whole reads CSTLAGGSVQETQYF.

On this clone: The CDR3 end falls 3 residues outside the read, so it is completed with the germline J gene. The chain uses TRBV18 and TRBJ2-5; D is possibly TRBD2 (6 bases). The V gene's germline CDR1 is KGHSH and CDR2 LQKENI. This CDR3 region has 15 residues. V lost 0 bases, J lost 1 base, and 9 bases lay in between. CDR3 DNA (partial): TGTGCCAGCTCACCACCGGGGACTGCCCAAGAGACC. It encodes CASSPPGTAQET. The full CDR3 sequence reads CASSPPGTAQETQYF.